This T cell receptor beta chain is from a study of PD-L1 blockade in urothelial cancer. For the study at large: Males with bladder-origin urothelial cancer made up about 85% of the roughly 29 patients.

Time point here: pretreatment peripheral blood. Germline V lookup: CDR1 MNHEY, CDR2 SMNVEV (reference sequence). V shed 6 bases, J shed 9 bases, and the junction held 12 bases outside the gene matches. This CDR3 is built from 15 residues. Sequenced by immunoSEQ multiplex PCR; TCRdb stores in-frame clones only, minus some. Among around 130,000 clones listed, roughly 80% were seen once. The sequence derives from a man aged 50-60 years with urothelial cancer. J is TRBJ2-1 and V is TRBV27; 9 bases match TRBD2. The material was PBMCs, obtained around atezolizumab (anti-PD-L1) treatment. CDR3 nucleotide sequence: TGTGCCAGCAGGCTCATTGGCGGGAGGGCCATTGAGCAGTTCTTC. Encoded protein: CASRLIGGRAIEQFF.